The clone carrying this T cell receptor (beta chain) was recorded only once. The antigen is undetermined. The data originate from a study of cytomegalovirus exposure and HLA in healthy donors. Findings of the study overall: The number of N-insertions in an Asian-associated ancestry cluster was reportedly below the 666-donor mean in a later analysis.

The primer mix had 60 Vbeta and 13 Jbeta primers. Produced via immunoSEQ multiplex PCR; TCRdb's table is partial and in-frame only. The data contain 90,000 or so clones, roughly 80% of them singletons. Trimming left V 3 bases short and J 5 bases short, with 3 bases between. The germline V gene encodes CDR1 SGHNT and CDR2 YYREEE (reference sequence). This CDR3 has 11 residues. The chain is built from TRBV5-4 and TRBJ2-1; D gene uncertain. Sequences were obtained from PBMCs. This TCR came from a boy between 10 and 17 years old in good health and CMV-seronegative. CDR3 DNA sequence: TGTGCCAGCAGCTCTAACAATGAGCAGTTCTTC. Its protein is CASSSNNEQFF.